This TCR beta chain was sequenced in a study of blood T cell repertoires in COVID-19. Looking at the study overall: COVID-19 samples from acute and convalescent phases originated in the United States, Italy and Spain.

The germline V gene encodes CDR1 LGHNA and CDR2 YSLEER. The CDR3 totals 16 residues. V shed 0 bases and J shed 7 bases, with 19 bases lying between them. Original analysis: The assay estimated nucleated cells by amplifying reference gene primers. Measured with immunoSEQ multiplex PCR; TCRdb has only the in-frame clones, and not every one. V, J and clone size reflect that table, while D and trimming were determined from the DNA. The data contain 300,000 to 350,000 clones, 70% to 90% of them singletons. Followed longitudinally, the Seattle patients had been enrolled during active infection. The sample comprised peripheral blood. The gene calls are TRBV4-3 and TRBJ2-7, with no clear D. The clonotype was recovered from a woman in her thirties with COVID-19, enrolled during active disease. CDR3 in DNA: TGCGCCAGCAGCCAAGATATTAGTAGAACCGGCAGGGAGCAGTACTTC. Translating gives CASSQDISRTGREQYF.